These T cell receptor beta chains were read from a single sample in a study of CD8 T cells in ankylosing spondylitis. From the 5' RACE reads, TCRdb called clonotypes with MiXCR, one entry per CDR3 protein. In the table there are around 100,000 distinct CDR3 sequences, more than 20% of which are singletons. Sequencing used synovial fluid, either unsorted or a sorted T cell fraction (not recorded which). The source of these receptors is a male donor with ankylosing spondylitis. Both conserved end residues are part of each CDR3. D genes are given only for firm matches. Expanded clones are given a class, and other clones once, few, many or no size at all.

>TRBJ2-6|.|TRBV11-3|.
TGTGCCAGCAGCTTAGATGGGGTTGGGGCCAACGTCCTGACTTTC
CASSLDGVGANVLTF
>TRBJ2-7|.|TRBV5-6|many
TGTGCCAGCAGCTTGCGGCAGAGCTCCTACGAGCAGTACTTC
CASSLRQSSYEQYF
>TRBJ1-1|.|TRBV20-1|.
TGCAGTGCCCCCTCCGACGGGGGTGAAGCTTTCTTT
CSAPSDGGEAFF
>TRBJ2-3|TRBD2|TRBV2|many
TGTGCCAGCAGTGAGAACGGGAGGGCTACGGATACGCAGTATTTT
CASSENGRATDTQYF
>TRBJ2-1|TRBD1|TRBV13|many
TGTGCCAGCAGCTTAGAGGGACAGGTACCGAATGAGCAGTTCTTC
CASSLEGQVPNEQFF
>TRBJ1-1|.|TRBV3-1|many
TGTGCCAGCAGCCAAGTCAAGAGGAGGGGGGAAGGGACGAGAACCACTGAAGCTTTCTTT
CASSQVKRRGEGTRTTEAFF
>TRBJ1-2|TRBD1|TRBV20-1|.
TGCAGTGCTAGACGGGGACAGGACCTCTATGGCTACACCTTC
CSARRGQDLYGYTF
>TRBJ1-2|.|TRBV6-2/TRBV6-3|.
TGTGCCAGCAGTTTCCCGGGGATTGGGAGCTATGGCTACACCTTC
CASSFPGIGSYGYTF
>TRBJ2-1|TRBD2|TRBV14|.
TGTGCCAGCAGCCCGCCGGGACTAGCGGGACGGTTGAATGAGCAGTTCTTC
CASSPPGLAGRLNEQFF
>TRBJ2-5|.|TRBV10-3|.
TGTGCCATCAGTGAGGTTGGAGGGGCAGGAAAAGAGACCCAGTACTTC
CAISEVGGAGKETQYF
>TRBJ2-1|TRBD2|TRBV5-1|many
TGCGCCAGCAGCCTATGGACTAGCGGGGTTAATGAGCAGTTCTTC
CASSLWTSGVNEQFF
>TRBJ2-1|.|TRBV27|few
TGTGCCAGCAGTTTCCAGGGGAGAGGTGAGCAGTTCTTC
CASSFQGRGEQFF
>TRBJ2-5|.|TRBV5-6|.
TGTGCCAGCAGCTTGCTTAGGGGTCAGGAGACCCAGTACTTC
CASSLLRGQETQYF
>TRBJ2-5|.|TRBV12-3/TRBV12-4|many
TGTGCCAGCAGCTACGCGGGGGCAGGGGAGACCCAGTACTTC
CASSYAGAGETQYF
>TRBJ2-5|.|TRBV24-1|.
TGTGCCACCAGTGGCCCATACCAAGAGACCCAGTACTTC
CATSGPYQETQYF
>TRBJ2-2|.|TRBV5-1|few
TGCGCCAGCAGCTCAGATCCCACCGGGGAGCTGTTTTTT
CASSSDPTGELFF
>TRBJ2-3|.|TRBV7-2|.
TGTGCCAGCAGCCAGATTTCGGTAGATACGCAGTATTTT
CASSQISVDTQYF
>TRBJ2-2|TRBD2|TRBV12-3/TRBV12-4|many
TGTGCCAGCAGTTTGAGCGGGAGGAACACCGGGGAGCTGTTTTTT
CASSLSGRNTGELFF
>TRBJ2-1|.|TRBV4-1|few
TGCGCCAGCAGCCAAGAACGGACCGAACACAATGAGCAGTTCTTC
CASSQERTEHNEQFF
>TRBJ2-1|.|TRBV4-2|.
TGTGCCAGCAGCCGGGGAACTGGTGAGCAGTTCTTC
CASSRGTGEQFF
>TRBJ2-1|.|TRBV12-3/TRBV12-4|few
TGTGCCAGCACCCGGCCATCCTACAATGAGCAGTTCTTC
CASTRPSYNEQFF
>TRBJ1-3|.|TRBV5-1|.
TGCGCCAGCAGGCTTACGGCGGCGGGGGGAAACACCATATATTTT
CASRLTAAGGNTIYF
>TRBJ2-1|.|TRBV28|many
TGTGCCAGCAGTCCCCGTGGAGGGCCTACGAATGAGCAGTTCTTC
CASSPRGGPTNEQFF
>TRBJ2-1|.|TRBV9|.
TGTGCCAGCAGCGTAGTCCGGGCTCACGGGTACAATGAGCAGTTCTTC
CASSVVRAHGYNEQFF
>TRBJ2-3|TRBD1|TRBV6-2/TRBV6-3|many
TGTGCCAGCAGACGACAGGGGGCAACAGATACGCAGTATTTT
CASRRQGATDTQYF